The sequence of this T cell receptor beta chain was determined in a study of cytomegalovirus exposure and HLA in healthy donors. Study context: About 77 million unique TCRs from HLA-typed donors made up an early data release.

Trimming left V 0 bases short and J 4 bases short, with 10 bases between. The CDR3 contains 15 residues. Germline CDR1 SGHVS, CDR2 FNYEAQ. Study-wide results and limits: Later work found that TCR association rates differed between HLA loci; DRB1 had the most and HLA-C the fewest. The authors reported that TCR beta sequences could predict HLA-A and HLA-B alleles. These predictions were accurate for most subjects in the first cohort. Later examination showed HLA-associated TCR beta chains had greater clonal expansion than equally common others.

PCR used 60 Vbeta primers and 13 Jbeta primers. Here immunoSEQ multiplex PCR was the method, and the copy in TCRdb shows in-frame clones only, minus some. This table has 200,000 to 250,000 clones, 60% to 85% appearing once. Worth noting for this clone: The antigen remains unidentified.

Sequenced sample: PBMCs. The clonotype was recovered from a man in his forties in good health and CMV-seronegative. This chain links TRBV7-6 with TRBJ2-1; the D gene is possibly TRBD1 (5 bases). CDR3 DNA: TGTGCCAGCAGCTTAGCAAGAGACAGTTACAATGAGCAGTTCTTC. Its translation: CASSLARDSYNEQFF.